Listed below are T cell receptor beta chains from one sample, sequenced in a study of response to subunit inactivated influenza vaccine. TCRdb re-derived calls from the RT-PCR reads in MiXCR, one entry per CDR3 protein. The data show fewer than 650,000 distinct CDR3 sequences, under 15% seen once. Sequencing was performed on PBMCs from blood, taken about 6 weeks after vaccination. These receptors all stem from a man in his forties or fifties who received an inactivated influenza vaccine. Both conserved end residues are part of each CDR3. A D gene is named only where the DNA matches it firmly. Not every row has a clone size; where given, it reads once, few, many or a size class.

D	size	V	J	DNA	CDR3
TRBD2	medium-sized	TRBV29-1	TRBJ2-3	TGCAGCGTTGAATTCCTATCGGCAACGGGAGGGAGCACAGATACGCAGTATTTT	CSVEFLSATGGSTDTQYF
TRBD2	.	TRBV10-3	TRBJ2-7	TGTGCCATCAGTGATGTGAGGAGCGGGGGCCGCTACGAGCAGTACTTC	CAISDVRSGGRYEQYF
.	few	TRBV4-3	TRBJ2-2	TGCGCCAGCAGCCGGTTCTCGGGCACCGGGGAGCTGTTTTTT	CASSRFSGTGELFF
TRBD1	many	TRBV6-1	TRBJ1-5	TGTGCCAGCAGTGATCAGGGGGCGAATCAGCCCCAGCATTTT	CASSDQGANQPQHF
TRBD1	.	TRBV12-3/TRBV12-4	TRBJ2-7	TGTGCCAGCAGCCCATTGGGACAGACGCTGGGGGAGCAGTACTTC	CASSPLGQTLGEQYF
TRBD1	few	TRBV6-1	TRBJ2-1	TGTGCCAGCAGTGAATCACAGGGGGCCTACAATGAGCAGTTCTTC	CASSESQGAYNEQFF
.	few	TRBV7-9	TRBJ2-3	TGTGCCAGCAGCGCGCTAGCATCGGGGACGGATACGCAGTATTTT	CASSALASGTDTQYF
.	few	TRBV20-1	TRBJ1-5	TGCAGTGCTAGAGAGGGGGCGGGCAATCAGCCCCAGCATTTT	CSAREGAGNQPQHF
TRBD2	few	TRBV6-2/TRBV6-3	TRBJ2-1	TGTGCCAGCAGCGGACGACTAGCGGGAGTGTCCAATGAGCAGTTCTTC	CASSGRLAGVSNEQFF
.	.	TRBV9	TRBJ1-2	TGTGCCAGCAGCGTAGCTTCACAGACTAACTATGGCTACACCTTC	CASSVASQTNYGYTF
.	.	TRBV11-2	TRBJ1-2	TGTGCCAGCAGCCTTCAGGGAAGCCCCAACTATGGCTACACCTTC	CASSLQGSPNYGYTF
.	many	TRBV5-1	TRBJ2-7	TGCGCCAGCAGCAGTACCGGGACCCCCACGGGGCAGTACTTC	CASSSTGTPTGQYF
.	.	TRBV20-1	TRBJ1-1	TGCAGTGCTAGAGTCCAGTGGAAAGGGAGGACTGAAGCTTTCTTT	CSARVQWKGRTEAFF
.	.	TRBV20-1	TRBJ2-7	TGCAGTGCTAGAGAAGGTCCGGAGCAGTACTTC	CSAREGPEQYF
.	.	TRBV3-1	TRBJ2-7	TGTGCCAGCAGCCAAGGCGGTAGACTATCCTACGAGCAGTACTTC	CASSQGGRLSYEQYF
.	few	TRBV4-2	TRBJ2-7	TGTGCCAGCAGCTCCTCCGGAGGGGCCGAGCAGTACTTC	CASSSSGGAEQYF
TRBD1	many	TRBV12-3/TRBV12-4	TRBJ1-4	TGTGCCAGCAGAACCCGGACAGGGAATGAAAAACTGTTTTTT	CASRTRTGNEKLFF
.	many	TRBV20-1	TRBJ2-1	TGCAGTGCCGTGGTTACCGTCCTGGAGCAGTTCTTC	CSAVVTVLEQFF
.	few	TRBV5-5	TRBJ1-1	TGTGCCAGCAGCACCTCCGACAGCCCGAACACTGAAGCTTTCTTT	CASSTSDSPNTEAFF
.	few	TRBV20-1	TRBJ2-5	TGCAGTGCTCCAAAGGGGGGGGAAGAGACCCAGTACTTC	CSAPKGGEETQYF